Following are 12 T cell receptor beta chains from one sample sequenced in a study of early T cells in non-severe SARS-CoV-2 infection. TCRdb used MiXCR to reprocess the 5' RACE reads, holding one entry per CDR3 protein. The sample lists 45,000 to 55,000 distinct CDR3 sequences; approximately 13% were seen once. What was sequenced was whole blood. Every receptor here comes from an adult who was a healthcare worker with PCR-confirmed SARS-CoV-2 infection or an uninfected control (not recorded which).

The chain employs TRBV6-5 and TRBJ1-6, with no clear D. Germline loops: CDR1 MNHEY, CDR2 SVGAGI. This CDR3 comprises 12 residues. V lost 6 bases and J 2 bases, leaving 2 bases between the germline ends. CDR3 DNA: TGTGCCAGCAGCCCCTATAATTCACCCCTCCACTTT. Amino acids: CASSPYNSPLHF.

In its sample, this clonotype was seen many times. The CDR3 DNA reads TGCGCCAGCAGGGAACAAGGGGGCGGCTCTGGAAACACCATATATTTT. Translated: CASREQGGGSGNTIYF. The V and J genes are TRBV5-1 and TRBJ1-3; 7 bases are a match to TRBD1. The CDR3 runs to 16 residues. The V gene's germline CDR1 is SGHRS and CDR2 YFSETQ. The J segment lost 0 bases and the V segment lost 5 bases, leaving 8 bases of the junction unmatched.

This chain uses TRBV3-1 with TRBJ2-3, with 10 bases identical to TRBD2. V lost 8 bases and J lost 6; bases outside the gene matches: 8. The CDR3 loop spans 14 amino acids. Germline loops: CDR1 LGHDT, CDR2 YNNKEL (reference sequence). In nucleotides, the CDR3 is TGTGCCAGCCGAAGCGGGAGGGCCGCGGATACGCAGTATTTT. Its protein product is CASRSGRAADTQYF.

This clonotype was observed many times. This chain joins TRBV10-3 and TRBJ1-1; no clear D. Germline values: CDR1 ENHRY, CDR2 SYGVKD. The V gene lost 7 bases and the J gene lost 6 bases, with 18 bases spanning the gap. This CDR3 contains 14 residues. CDR3 sequence reads: CAITDRAGKAEAFF. The CDR3 DNA reads as TGTGCCATCACCGACCGGGCAGGAAAGGCTGAAGCTTTCTTT.

This clonotype was picked up a small number of times. The chain joins TRBV6-1 to TRBJ2-5, with TRBD2 matching 8 bases. Per germline, CDR1 MNHNS and CDR2 SASEGT. V dropped 4 bases and J dropped 5; count of bases not matched to a gene: 9. This CDR3 comprises 15 residues. The chain's CDR3 is CASSADRGGRETQYF. The CDR3 DNA is TGTGCCAGCAGTGCCGACCGGGGGGGCAGGGAGACCCAGTACTTC.

This clonotype was counted at least ten times. The rearrangement uses TRBV5-1 and TRBJ1-5; 8 bases match TRBD1. The CDR3 contains 15 residues. V lost 1 base, J lost 2 bases, and 2 bases stayed unmatched. Germline V gives CDR1 SGHRS, CDR2 YFSETQ. The CDR3 DNA reads as TGCGCCAGCAGCTTGACAGGGGGTGGCAATCAGCCCCAGCATTTT. Protein product: CASSLTGGGNQPQHF.

This clonotype has only a few counts. The rearrangement uses TRBV6-6 and TRBJ2-6; TRBD1 agrees at 9 bases. Trimming took 2 bases from V and 2 from J; bases not matched to a gene: 1. The CDR3 runs 16 residues. Germline CDR1 MNHNY, CDR2 SVGAGI (reference sequence). DNA for the CDR3: TGTGCCAGCAGTTACACAGGGGGCGCTGGGGCCAACGTCCTGACTTTC. It codes for CASSYTGGAGANVLTF.

This rearrangement joins TRBV3-1 to TRBJ1-3; TRBD1 matches 7 bases. The CDR3 totals 13 residues. With V trimmed by 5 bases and J by 4 bases, 2 bases remained unmatched. CDR1 is LGHDT and CDR2 is YNNKEL in the germline V gene (reference sequence). The CDR3 loop is CASSYRGGNTIYF. As DNA, the CDR3 is TGTGCCAGCAGCTACAGGGGAGGAAACACCATATATTTT.

In its sample, this clonotype was seen a few times. The J gene is TRBJ2-7, the V gene TRBV9; the D gene is possibly TRBD1 (6 bases). The CDR3 is 13 amino acids. The germline CDR1 and CDR2 sequences are SGDLS and YYNGEE. The V end lost 3 bases, the J end lost 2 bases, and 9 bases lay between the germline ends. The CDR3 is CASSDRVTYEQYF. CDR3 bases: TGTGCCAGCAGCGACAGGGTCACCTACGAGCAGTACTTC.

This clonotype was counted only a few times. This chain links TRBV20-1 with TRBJ2-7; a weak D match, TRBD2 (7 bases). Trimming removed 6 bases at V and 0 bases at J, with 18 bases between. The germline CDR1 and CDR2 sequences are DFQATT and SNEGSKA (reference sequence). The CDR3 extends over 15 amino acids. The CDR3 reads CSAPTGGGSSYEQYF. The DNA of the CDR3 is TGCAGTGCCCCGACCGGGGGCGGGAGCTCCTACGAGCAGTACTTC.

The gene calls are TRBV18 and TRBJ1-1; D ambiguous. Germline CDR1 reads KGHSH; CDR2 reads LQKENI. V was cut by 2 bases and J by 1 base, with 11 bases left in between. This CDR3 has 15 residues. CDR3 DNA sequence: TGTGCCAGCTCACCAACCCAACAGCCGAACACTGAAGCTTTCTTT. It yields the protein CASSPTQQPNTEAFF. The variable domain in full, completed from reference TRBV18 and TRBJ1-1, reads NAGVMQNPRHLVRRRGQEARLRCSPMKGHSHVYWYRQLPEEGLKFMVYLQKENIIDESGMPKERFSAEFPKEGPSILRIQQVVRGDSAAYFCASSPTQQPNTEAFFGQGTRLTVV.

This clonotype was found many times. CDR3 sequence (DNA): TGTGCCAGCTCACCGTCTGGAGGGGTAAGCAATCAGCCCCAGCATTTT. Translating it yields CASSPSGGVSNQPQHF. The rearrangement uses TRBV18 and TRBJ1-5; tentative D call: TRBD1 (5 bases). Deletions cut 3 bases from V and 1 base from J, with 13 bases between. The CDR3 runs to 16 residues. Looked up from germline, CDR1 is KGHSH and CDR2 is LQKENI.